The clone carrying this T cell receptor beta chain was detected a few times. The antigen is not known. This CDR3 comprises 14 residues. Between the trimmed V and J ends, which lost 3 bases and 8 bases, there was a span of 11 bases. Germline loops: CDR1 SEHNR, CDR2 FQNEAQ (reference sequence). This sample is part of a study of T-cell memory formation after mild COVID-19. Study-level information: TCR clusters were mostly confined to one donor each.

Study observations and caveats: Nothing confirmed that second-wave clones peaking on day 37 were specific for SARS-CoV-2.

TCRdb redid the calling of the 5' RACE reads with MiXCR, one entry per CDR3 protein. Of some 320,000 distinct CDR3 sequences listed, roughly 15% are singletons. This TCR was recovered from a man aged 18 to 29 who had mild COVID-19 (a few samples of this study predate the infection). Cell type and time point are not known. Sequences were obtained from PBMCs or a T cell subset sorted from them (not recorded which). V gene TRBV7-9 combines with J gene TRBJ1-6; D unclear. The CDR3 spells CASSFTQSDSPLHF. For the CDR3, the DNA is TGTGCCAGCAGCTTTACTCAGAGCGATTCACCCCTCCACTTT.